This T cell receptor (beta chain) was profiled in a study of cytomegalovirus exposure and HLA in healthy donors. Study details: A previous analysis identified 95 million to 120 million unique TCR beta sequences derived from 180 million or so T cells. Study conclusions and caveats: V- and J-gene trimming in TCR beta was tied to a missense DCLRE1C variant by an analysis performed later. An analysis that came later showed most CMV-associated TCR beta chains appearing HLA-restricted. In vitro work confirmed that three CMV-associated chains recognize CMV antigens.

The germline V gene has CDR1 SNHLY and CDR2 FYNNEI. The CDR3 totals 15 residues. Between the trimmed V and J ends, which lost 7 bases and 1 base, there was a span of 16 bases. PCR employed 60 Vbeta and 13 Jbeta primers. Sequenced by immunoSEQ multiplex PCR; TCRdb stores in-frame clones only, minus some. The top ten clones hold roughly 1.3% of a sample with over 100,000 clones, approximately 77% of them seen once. This clone was picked up a small number of times. The antigen remains undetermined. J is TRBJ1-1 and V is TRBV2, with D possibly TRBD1 on 6 matching bases. Sequencing was performed on PBMCs. The TCR originated in a woman between 40 and 55 years old in good health and CMV-seronegative. Here the CDR3 reads CASINGGHQNTEAFF. DNA of the CDR3: TGTGCCAGCATAAATGGGGGACACCAGAACACTGAAGCTTTCTTT.